Listed below are T cell receptor beta chains from one sample, sequenced in a study of CD8 T cells in ankylosing spondylitis. From the 5' RACE reads, TCRdb called clonotypes with MiXCR, one entry per CDR3 protein. The sample contains approximately 220,000 distinct CDR3 sequences, around 24% of which appear only once. Sequenced sample: blood, either unsorted or a sorted T cell fraction (not recorded which). The receptor source for this set is a male donor with ankylosing spondylitis or in good health (not recorded which). The CDR3 runs from the conserved cysteine through the conserved F or W. D genes are given only for firm matches.

d_call: -
cdr3_length: 15
v_call: TRBV12-5
j_call: TRBJ1-2
cdr3_aa: CASGIGLLRDYGYTF

d_call: -
cdr3_length: 13
v_call: TRBV12-3/TRBV12-4
j_call: TRBJ1-5
cdr3_aa: CASKTTGNQPQHF

d_call: -
cdr3_length: 13
v_call: TRBV20-1
j_call: TRBJ1-2
cdr3_aa: CSALAVANYGYTF

d_call: -
cdr3_length: 16
v_call: TRBV14
j_call: TRBJ2-2
cdr3_aa: CASSQGRSVLTGELFF

d_call: TRBD1
cdr3_length: 16
v_call: TRBV4-1
j_call: TRBJ2-7
cdr3_aa: CASSQDSGRGTYEQYF

d_call: -
cdr3_length: 13
v_call: TRBV18
j_call: TRBJ1-1
cdr3_aa: CASSPGAGTEAFF

d_call: TRBD1
cdr3_length: 17
v_call: TRBV20-1
j_call: TRBJ2-1
cdr3_aa: CSARGPHPGQGSNEQFF

d_call: -
cdr3_length: 13
v_call: TRBV12-3/TRBV12-4
j_call: TRBJ2-7
cdr3_aa: CASRHSRYHEQYF

d_call: -
cdr3_length: 12
v_call: TRBV10-3
j_call: TRBJ1-1
cdr3_aa: CATGGAGTEAFF

d_call: TRBD2
cdr3_length: 15
v_call: TRBV20-1
j_call: TRBJ2-1
cdr3_aa: CSAMGLAFNDNEQFF

d_call: -
cdr3_length: 12
v_call: TRBV30
j_call: TRBJ2-7
cdr3_aa: CAWSGLRYEQYF

d_call: TRBD2
cdr3_length: 17
v_call: TRBV2
j_call: TRBJ2-3
cdr3_aa: CASSEGVRRDYTDTQYF

d_call: -
cdr3_length: 13
v_call: TRBV29-1
j_call: TRBJ2-1
cdr3_aa: CSSSTSLYNEQFF

d_call: TRBD2
cdr3_length: 14
v_call: TRBV27
j_call: TRBJ2-7
cdr3_aa: CASRGVGEGYEQYF

d_call: -
cdr3_length: 14
v_call: TRBV2
j_call: TRBJ2-1
cdr3_aa: CASKGIAPGNEQFF

d_call: -
cdr3_length: 12
v_call: TRBV20-1
j_call: TRBJ1-5
cdr3_aa: CSASPSNQPQHF

d_call: TRBD2
cdr3_length: 14
v_call: TRBV20-1
j_call: TRBJ2-3
cdr3_aa: CSATLAGGTDTQYF

d_call: -
cdr3_length: 13
v_call: TRBV27
j_call: TRBJ1-4
cdr3_aa: CASSVEPKEKLFF

d_call: -
cdr3_length: 13
v_call: TRBV5-1
j_call: TRBJ2-3
cdr3_aa: CASSLDLSDTQYF

d_call: -
cdr3_length: 14
v_call: TRBV20-1
j_call: TRBJ2-3
cdr3_aa: CSAGRGGGTDTQYF

d_call: -
cdr3_length: 15
v_call: TRBV7-3
j_call: TRBJ2-2
cdr3_aa: CASSLNAGRTGELFF

d_call: TRBD1
cdr3_length: 12
v_call: TRBV20-1
j_call: TRBJ2-1
cdr3_aa: CSAPDRANEQFF

d_call: TRBD2
cdr3_length: 14
v_call: TRBV3-1
j_call: TRBJ2-1
cdr3_aa: CASSGGTSRNEQFF

d_call: -
cdr3_length: 15
v_call: TRBV20-1
j_call: TRBJ2-7
cdr3_aa: CSAREAETLKYEQYF

d_call: TRBD2
cdr3_length: 14
v_call: TRBV9
j_call: TRBJ2-7
cdr3_aa: CASSGAGGPYEQYF

d_call: -
cdr3_length: 15
v_call: TRBV5-1
j_call: TRBJ1-1
cdr3_aa: CASSLKVTAKSEAFF

d_call: -
cdr3_length: 15
v_call: TRBV5-1
j_call: TRBJ2-1
cdr3_aa: CASSRQEGGYNEQFF

d_call: -
cdr3_length: 13
v_call: TRBV6-1
j_call: TRBJ2-7
cdr3_aa: CASSAPQGREQYF

d_call: -
cdr3_length: 14
v_call: TRBV20-1
j_call: TRBJ2-7
cdr3_aa: CSANAMGHSYEQYF

d_call: -
cdr3_length: 13
v_call: TRBV3-1
j_call: TRBJ2-5
cdr3_aa: CASRRLIQETQYF

d_call: TRBD2
cdr3_length: 17
v_call: TRBV5-1
j_call: TRBJ2-5
cdr3_aa: CASSWGLAASLQETQYF

d_call: -
cdr3_length: 12
v_call: TRBV29-1
j_call: TRBJ2-3
cdr3_aa: CSVARGTDTQYF

d_call: -
cdr3_length: 14
v_call: TRBV5-4
j_call: TRBJ2-7
cdr3_aa: CASSLSRGPYEQYF

d_call: -
cdr3_length: 15
v_call: TRBV11-2
j_call: TRBJ2-5
cdr3_aa: CASSLGPDSQETQYF

d_call: TRBD2
cdr3_length: 15
v_call: TRBV20-1
j_call: TRBJ2-5
cdr3_aa: CSALDGREIVETQYF

d_call: TRBD1
cdr3_length: 13
v_call: TRBV6-6
j_call: TRBJ2-5
cdr3_aa: CASSKGQRETQYF

d_call: -
cdr3_length: 16
v_call: TRBV4-2
j_call: TRBJ2-1
cdr3_aa: CASSGVSMDYDNEQFF